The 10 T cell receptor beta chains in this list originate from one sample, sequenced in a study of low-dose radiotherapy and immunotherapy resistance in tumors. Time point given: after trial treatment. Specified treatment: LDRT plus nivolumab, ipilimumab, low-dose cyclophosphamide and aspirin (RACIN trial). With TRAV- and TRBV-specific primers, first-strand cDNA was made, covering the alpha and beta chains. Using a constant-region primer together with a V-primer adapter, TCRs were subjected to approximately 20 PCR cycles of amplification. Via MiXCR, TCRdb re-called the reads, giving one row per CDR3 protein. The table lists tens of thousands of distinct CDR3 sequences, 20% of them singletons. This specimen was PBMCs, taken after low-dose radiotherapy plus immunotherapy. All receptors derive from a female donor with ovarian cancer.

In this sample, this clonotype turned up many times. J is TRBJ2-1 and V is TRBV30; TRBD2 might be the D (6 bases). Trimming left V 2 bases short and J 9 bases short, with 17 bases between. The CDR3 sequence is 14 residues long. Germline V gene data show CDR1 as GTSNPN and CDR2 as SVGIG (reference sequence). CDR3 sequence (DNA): TGTGCCTGGAGTAAGGGACGGGAGAGTAGTGAGCAGTTCTTC. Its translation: CAWSKGRESSEQFF.

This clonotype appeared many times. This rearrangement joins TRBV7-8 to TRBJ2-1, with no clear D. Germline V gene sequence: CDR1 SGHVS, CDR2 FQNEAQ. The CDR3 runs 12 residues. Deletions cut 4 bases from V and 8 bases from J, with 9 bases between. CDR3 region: CASSSQTDEQFF. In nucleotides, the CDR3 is TGTGCCAGCAGCTCCCAGACGGATGAGCAGTTCTTC.

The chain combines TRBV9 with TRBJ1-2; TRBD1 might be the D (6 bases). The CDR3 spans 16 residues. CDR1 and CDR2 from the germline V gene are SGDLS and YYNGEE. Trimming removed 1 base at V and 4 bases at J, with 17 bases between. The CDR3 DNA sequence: TGTGCCAGCAGCGTAAGGGGATCAGGACAGATCTATGGCTACACCTTC. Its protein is CASSVRGSGQIYGYTF.

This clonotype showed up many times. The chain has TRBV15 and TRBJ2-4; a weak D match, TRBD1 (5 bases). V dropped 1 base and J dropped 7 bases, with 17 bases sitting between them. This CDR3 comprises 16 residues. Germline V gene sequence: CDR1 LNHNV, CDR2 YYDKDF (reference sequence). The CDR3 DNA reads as TGTGCCACCAGCAGAGGTAGCTTGCAGGGATTGAACATTCAGTACTTC. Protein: CATSRGSLQGLNIQYF.

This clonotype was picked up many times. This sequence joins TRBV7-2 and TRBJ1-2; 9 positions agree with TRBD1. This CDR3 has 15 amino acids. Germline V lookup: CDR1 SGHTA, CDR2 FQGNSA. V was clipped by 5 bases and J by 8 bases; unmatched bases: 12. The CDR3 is CASSLSVGQGQGYTF. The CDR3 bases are TGTGCCAGCAGCCTCAGTGTGGGACAGGGCCAGGGCTACACCTTC.

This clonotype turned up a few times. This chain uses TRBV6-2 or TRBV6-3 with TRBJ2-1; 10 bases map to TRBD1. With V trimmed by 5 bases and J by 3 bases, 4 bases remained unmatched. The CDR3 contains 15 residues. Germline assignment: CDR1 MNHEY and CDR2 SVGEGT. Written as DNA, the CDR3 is TGTGCCAGCAGTCGACAGGGGGCTAGCTACAATGAGCAGTTCTTC. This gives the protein CASSRQGASYNEQFF.

CDR3 sequence reads: CASSSLAGSTDTQYF. The DNA for the CDR3 is TGTGCCAGCAGCTCCTTAGCGGGGAGCACAGATACGCAGTATTTT. V and J are TRBV7-3 and TRBJ2-3; 8 nucleotides line up with TRBD2. With 4 bases clipped from V and 0 bases from J, the junction kept 3 bases outside the gene matches. CDR3 length: 15 residues. CDR1 is SGHTA and CDR2 is FQGTGA in the germline V gene.

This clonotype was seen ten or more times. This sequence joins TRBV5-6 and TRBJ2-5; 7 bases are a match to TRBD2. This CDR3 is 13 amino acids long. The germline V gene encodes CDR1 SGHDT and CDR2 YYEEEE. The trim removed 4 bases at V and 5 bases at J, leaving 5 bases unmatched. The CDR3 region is CASSRLARETQYF. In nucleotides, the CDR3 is TGTGCCAGCAGCCGACTAGCTCGGGAGACCCAGTACTTC.

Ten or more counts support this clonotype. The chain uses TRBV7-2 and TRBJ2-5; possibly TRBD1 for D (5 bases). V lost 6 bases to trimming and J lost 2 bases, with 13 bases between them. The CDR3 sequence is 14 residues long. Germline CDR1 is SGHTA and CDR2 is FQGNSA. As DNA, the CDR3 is TGTGCCAGCAGACCTATCGACAGACAAGAGACCCAGTACTTC. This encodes CASRPIDRQETQYF.

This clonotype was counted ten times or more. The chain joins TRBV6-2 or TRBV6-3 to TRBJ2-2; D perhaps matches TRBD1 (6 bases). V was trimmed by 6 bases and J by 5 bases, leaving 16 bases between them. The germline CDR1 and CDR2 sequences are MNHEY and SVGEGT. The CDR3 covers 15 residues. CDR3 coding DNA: TGTGCCAGCAGCCAAACCCCCAGGGGAACCGGGGAGCTGTTTTTT. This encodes CASSQTPRGTGELFF.